A selection of T cell receptor beta chains follows, all from one sample in a study of blood T cell repertoires in COVID-19. Sequenced by immunoSEQ multiplex PCR; TCRdb stores in-frame clones only, minus some. The sample lists tens of thousands of clones, 84% occurring once. Sample: peripheral blood. All receptors derive from a middle-aged man with COVID-19, enrolled during active disease. CDR3s include the opening cysteine and the closing phenylalanine or tryptophan. The D gene is left open where the match is weak. The size entry is marked missing in some rows and otherwise reads once, few, many or a size class.

J gene,clone size,V gene,D gene,CDR3 DNA,CDR3 protein
TRBJ1-2,-,TRBV3-1/TRBV3-2,-,TGTGCCAGCAGCCGCGGGACGGACTATGAGGGTGGCTACACCTTC,CASSRGTDYEGGYTF
TRBJ2-1,once,TRBV7-6,TRBD2,TGTGCCAGCAGTCCTCTAGCGGGGGATAGATACAATGAGCAGTTCTTC,CASSPLAGDRYNEQFF
TRBJ2-3,-,TRBV27,TRBD2,TGTGCCAGCAGAGACCCGGGGGGACGAACGTTTTATACGCAGTATTTT,CASRDPGGRTFYTQYF
TRBJ1-3,-,TRBV19,TRBD1,TGTGCCAGTAATGATCCGGGACAGATAACTTCTGGAAACACCATATATTTT,CASNDPGQITSGNTIYF
TRBJ1-3,-,TRBV3-1/TRBV3-2,-,TGTGCCAGCAGCCAAGTTACCGGGGGAGGAGGAAACACCATATATTTT,CASSQVTGGGGNTIYF
TRBJ2-7,-,TRBV3-1/TRBV3-2,-,TGTGCCAGCAGCCAAGAGAGGTACTACGAGCAGTACTTC,CASSQERYYEQYF
TRBJ2-7,-,TRBV6-5,TRBD1,TGTGCCAGCAGTCCGGACAGGGGCGAGCAGTACTTC,CASSPDRGEQYF
TRBJ1-1,-,TRBV12-3/TRBV12-4,-,TGTGCCAGCAGTTTTGCCAGGGCATATGAAGCTTTCTTT,CASSFARAYEAFF
TRBJ2-3,-,TRBV7-2,TRBD2,TGTGCCAGCAGCCCGGTCAGCGGGGGCACAGATACGCAGTATTTT,CASSPVSGGTDTQYF
TRBJ2-2,-,TRBV5-1,-,TGCGCCAGCAGCTTGGCAGGGACAATCACCGGGGAGCTGTTTTTT,CASSLAGTITGELFF
TRBJ1-2,-,TRBV28,TRBD1,TGTGCCAGCAGGTTAGGGACAGGGAATAAGTCTGGCTACACCTTC,CASRLGTGNKSGYTF
TRBJ2-5,-,TRBV28,-,TGTGCCAGCAGTCTACCGGTGCTGGAGACCCAGTACTTC,CASSLPVLETQYF
TRBJ1-2,-,TRBV5-5,-,TGTGCCAGCAGCCACGATCCCGACGGGGGGCGCATAGTTGGCTACACCTTC,CASSHDPDGGRIVGYTF
TRBJ2-1,-,TRBV5-1,TRBD1,TGCGCCAGCAGCTTAGACAGGGCTGGTGGCAATGAGCAGTTCTTC,CASSLDRAGGNEQFF
TRBJ1-6,-,TRBV4-1,TRBD1,TGCGCCAGCAGCCAAGATGGACGTACAGGGGGAAATTCACCCCTCCACTTT,CASSQDGRTGGNSPLHF
TRBJ2-6,-,TRBV5-4,-,TGTGCCAGCAGCTTGGATCAGGGGTGGACTGCTGGGGCCAACGTCCTGACTTTC,CASSLDQGWTAGANVLTF
TRBJ2-7,-,TRBV4-2,TRBD2,TGTGCCAGCAGCCAAGGTCCTTTGGGCGGGGCGGGGGGCGAGCAGTACTTC,CASSQGPLGGAGGEQYF
TRBJ2-7,-,TRBV9,TRBD1,TGTGCCAGCAGCGTCGGGACAGGGTCTAGCTACGAGCAGTACTTC,CASSVGTGSSYEQYF
TRBJ2-1,-,TRBV18,TRBD1,TGTGCCAGCTCAGAAAGGACAGGATACAATGAGCAGTTCTTC,CASSERTGYNEQFF
TRBJ2-5,few,TRBV18,-,TGTGCCAGCCCTGGACTTAGGGCTAAAGAGACCCAGTACTTC,CASPGLRAKETQYF
TRBJ1-2,-,TRBV29-1,-,TGCAGCGTTGAACGGTCCGGTCTCGGCTACACCTTC,CSVERSGLGYTF
TRBJ2-2,-,TRBV9,-,TGTGCCAGCAGCTTAGGGATTGAGGGCGGGGAGCTGTTTTTT,CASSLGIEGGELFF
TRBJ2-7,-,TRBV5-4,TRBD1,TGTGCCAGCAGCCCGGGACAGCCCCTCTGGGAGCAGTACTTC,CASSPGQPLWEQYF
TRBJ2-5,-,TRBV15,TRBD2,TGTGCCACCAGCAGACAAACTAGCGGCCAAGAGACCCAGTACTTC,CATSRQTSGQETQYF
TRBJ1-4,-,TRBV18,-,TGTGCCAGCTCACCCCCGGGGACTCAAACTAATGAAAAACTGTTTTTT,CASSPPGTQTNEKLFF
TRBJ1-6,-,TRBV2,TRBD1,TGTGCCAGCAACCAACAGGGGGCTGATTCACCCCTCCACTTT,CASNQQGADSPLHF
TRBJ2-3,-,TRBV6-5,TRBD2,TGTGCCAGCAGTTACAGCGGGGCTAGCACAGATACGCAGTATTTT,CASSYSGASTDTQYF
TRBJ1-5,-,TRBV18,TRBD1,TGTGCCAGTAATACAGGGGGCAATCAGCCCCAGCATTTT,CASNTGGNQPQHF
TRBJ1-3,-,TRBV4-1,-,TGCGCCAGCAGCCAGAACGGGGGAGCTGGAAACACCATATATTTT,CASSQNGGAGNTIYF
TRBJ2-5,once,TRBV6-6,-,TGTGCCAGCAGTCGCCCCGCGAGGGGAGGAGAGACCCAGTACTTC,CASSRPARGGETQYF
TRBJ2-5,once,TRBV14,TRBD2,TGTGCCAGCAGCCAAGAAGGGGTCGGACTAGCGGGGCAAGAGACCCAGTACTTC,CASSQEGVGLAGQETQYF
TRBJ1-6,-,TRBV28,-,TGTGCCAGCTTCGGTAATTCACCCCTCCACTTT,CASFGNSPLHF
TRBJ1-2,few,TRBV7-9,TRBD1,TGTGCCAGCAGTGGGCCAGGACAGGGGGCTTATGGCTACACCTTC,CASSGPGQGAYGYTF